This T cell receptor beta chain was recorded in a study of T-cell reconstitution after alpha-beta-depleted transplantation in children. With regard to this clonotype: The antigen is unknown.

TCRbeta library preparation incorporated unique molecular identifiers. TCRdb analysed the PCR reads with MiXCR anew, one entry per CDR3 protein. The sample lists about 110,000 distinct CDR3 sequences, around 6.4% occurring once. Findings and caveats of the study: The main origin of T-cell counts and diversity one year after transplant was newly produced T cells.

The CDR3 has 13 amino acids. Germline V CDR1 and CDR2: SGDLS, YYNGEE. The V and J ends lost 4 bases and 9 bases respectively, with 13 bases between them. This rearrangement joins TRBV9 to TRBJ2-2; either TRBD1 or TRBD2 may fit D (6 bases each). The TCR sequence derives from a male patient aged 2-15 years who had a stem cell transplant for acute lymphoblastic leukemia, so the T cells may come from the graft donor. The sequenced sample was PBMCs, mostly from graft donor cells, obtained 360 days after TCRalphabeta/CD19-depleted stem cell transplant. CDR3: CASSTGGGRELFF. The CDR3 DNA sequence: TGTGCCAGCAGCACAGGAGGGGGAAGGGAGCTGTTTTTT. The full variable domain, in which reference TRBV9 and TRBJ2-2 provide the parts outside the CDR3, is DSGVTQTPKHLITATGQRVTLRCSPRSGDLSVYWYQQSLDQGLQFLIQYYNGEERAKGNILERFSAQQFPDLHSELNLSSLELGDSALYFCASSTGGGRELFFGEGSRLTVL.